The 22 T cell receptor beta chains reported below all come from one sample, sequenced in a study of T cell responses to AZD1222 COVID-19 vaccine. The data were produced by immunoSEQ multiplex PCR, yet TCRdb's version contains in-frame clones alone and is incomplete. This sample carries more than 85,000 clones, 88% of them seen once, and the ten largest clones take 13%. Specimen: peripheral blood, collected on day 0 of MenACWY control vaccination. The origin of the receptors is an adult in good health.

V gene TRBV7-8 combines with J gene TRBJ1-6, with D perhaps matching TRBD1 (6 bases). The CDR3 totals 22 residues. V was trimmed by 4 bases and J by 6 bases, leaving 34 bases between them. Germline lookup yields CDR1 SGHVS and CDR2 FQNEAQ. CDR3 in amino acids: CASSSDLGAGDMRGLINSPLHF. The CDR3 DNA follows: TGTGCCAGCAGCTCTGACCTAGGGGCAGGGGACATGCGGGGCCTTATTAATTCACCCCTCCACTTT.

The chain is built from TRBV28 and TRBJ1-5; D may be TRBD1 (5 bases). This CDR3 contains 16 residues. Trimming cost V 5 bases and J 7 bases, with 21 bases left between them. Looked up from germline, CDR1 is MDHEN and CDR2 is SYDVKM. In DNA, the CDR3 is TGTGCCAGCAGTACCTCCCTGGGGAGGGGAGGCCAGCCCCAGCATTTT. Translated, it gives CASSTSLGRGGQPQHF. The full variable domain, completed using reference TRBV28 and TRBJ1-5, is DVKVTQSSRYLVKRTGEKVFLECVQDMDHENMFWYRQDPGLGLRLIYFSYDVKMKEKGDIPEGYSVSREKKERFSLILESASTNQTSMYLCASSTSLGRGGQPQHFGDGTRLSIL.

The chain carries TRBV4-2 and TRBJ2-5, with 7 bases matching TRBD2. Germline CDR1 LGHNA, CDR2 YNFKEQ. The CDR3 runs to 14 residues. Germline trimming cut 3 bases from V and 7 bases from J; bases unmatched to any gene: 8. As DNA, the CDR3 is TGTGCCAGCAGCCACTTGTCGGGGGAGGGGACCCAGTACTTC. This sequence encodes CASSHLSGEGTQYF.

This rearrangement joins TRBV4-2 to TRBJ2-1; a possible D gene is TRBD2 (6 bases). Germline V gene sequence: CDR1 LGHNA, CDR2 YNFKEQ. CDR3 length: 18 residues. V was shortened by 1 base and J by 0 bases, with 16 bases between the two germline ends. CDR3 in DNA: TGTGCCAGCAGCCAAGCCGTCAATCTGGGGGGCTCCTACAATGAGCAGTTCTTC. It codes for CASSQAVNLGGSYNEQFF.

The CDR3 coding sequence is TGTGCCATCAGGGGACAGGGGTCCTCTGGAAACACCATATATTTT. Translated, it gives CAIRGQGSSGNTIYF. V is TRBV10-3 and J is TRBJ1-3; 10 bases agree with TRBD1. Trimming at V came to 6 bases and at J to 0 bases, leaving 2 bases not matched to a gene. CDR1 and CDR2 from the germline V gene are ENHRY and SYGVKD. CDR3 length: 15 residues.

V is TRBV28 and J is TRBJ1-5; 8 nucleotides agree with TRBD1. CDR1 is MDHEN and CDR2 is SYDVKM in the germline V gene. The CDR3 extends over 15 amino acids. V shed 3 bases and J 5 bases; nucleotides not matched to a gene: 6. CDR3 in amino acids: CASSLLDRGYQPQHF. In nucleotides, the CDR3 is TGTGCCAGCAGTTTGTTAGACAGGGGCTATCAGCCCCAGCATTTT. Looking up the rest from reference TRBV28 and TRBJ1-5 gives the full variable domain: DVKVTQSSRYLVKRTGEKVFLECVQDMDHENMFWYRQDPGLGLRLIYFSYDVKMKEKGDIPEGYSVSREKKERFSLILESASTNQTSMYLCASSLLDRGYQPQHFGDGTRLSIL.

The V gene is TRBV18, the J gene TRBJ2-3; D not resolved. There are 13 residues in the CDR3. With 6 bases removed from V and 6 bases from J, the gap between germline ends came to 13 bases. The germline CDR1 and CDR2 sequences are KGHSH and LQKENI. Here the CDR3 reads CASSPLDGDTQYF. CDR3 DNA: TGTGCCAGCTCGCCTCTAGACGGGGATACGCAGTATTTT. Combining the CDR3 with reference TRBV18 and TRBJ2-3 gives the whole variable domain NAGVMQNPRHLVRRRGQEARLRCSPMKGHSHVYWYRQLPEEGLKFMVYLQKENIIDESGMPKERFSAEFPKEGPSILRIQQVVRGDSAAYFCASSPLDGDTQYFGPGTRLTVL.

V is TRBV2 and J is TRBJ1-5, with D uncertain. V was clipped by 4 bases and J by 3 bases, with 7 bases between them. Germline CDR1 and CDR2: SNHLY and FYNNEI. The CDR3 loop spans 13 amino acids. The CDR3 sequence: CASSGEFNQPQHF. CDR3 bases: TGTGCCAGCAGTGGAGAATTCAATCAGCCCCAGCATTTT.

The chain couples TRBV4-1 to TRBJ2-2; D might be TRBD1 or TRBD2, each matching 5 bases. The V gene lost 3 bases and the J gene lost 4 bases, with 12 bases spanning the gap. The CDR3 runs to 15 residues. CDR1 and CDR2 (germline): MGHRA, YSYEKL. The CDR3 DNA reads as TGCGCCAGCAGCCAGGGGGATAGTGGCACCGGGGAGCTGTTTTTT. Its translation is CASSQGDSGTGELFF.

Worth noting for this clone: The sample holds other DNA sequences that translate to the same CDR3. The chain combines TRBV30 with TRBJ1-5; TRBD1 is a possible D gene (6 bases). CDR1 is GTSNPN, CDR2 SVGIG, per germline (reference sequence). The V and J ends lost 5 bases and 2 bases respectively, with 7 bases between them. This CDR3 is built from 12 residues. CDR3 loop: CAWAGGNQPQHF. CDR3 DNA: TGTGCCTGGGCAGGGGGCAATCAGCCCCAGCATTTT.

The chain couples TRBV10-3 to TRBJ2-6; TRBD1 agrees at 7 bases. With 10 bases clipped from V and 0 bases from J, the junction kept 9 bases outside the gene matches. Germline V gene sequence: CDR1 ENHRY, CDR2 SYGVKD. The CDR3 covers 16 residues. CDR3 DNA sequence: TGTGCCACCTCAGGGGGTCCATACTCTGGGGCCAACGTCCTGACTTTC. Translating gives CATSGGPYSGANVLTF.

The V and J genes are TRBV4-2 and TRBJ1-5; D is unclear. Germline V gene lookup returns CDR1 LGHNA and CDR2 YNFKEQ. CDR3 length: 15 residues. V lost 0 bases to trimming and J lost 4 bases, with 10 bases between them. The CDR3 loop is CASSQDLGGNQPQHF. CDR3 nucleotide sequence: TGTGCCAGCAGCCAAGATTTGGGAGGGAATCAGCCCCAGCATTTT.

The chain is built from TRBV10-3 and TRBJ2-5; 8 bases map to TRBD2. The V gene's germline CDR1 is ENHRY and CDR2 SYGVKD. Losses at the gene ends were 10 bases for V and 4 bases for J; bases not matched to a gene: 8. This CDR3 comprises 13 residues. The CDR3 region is CATTGRARETQYF. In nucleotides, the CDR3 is TGTGCCACTACCGGGAGGGCCCGAGAGACCCAGTACTTC.

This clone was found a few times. CDR3 nucleotides: TGCAGTGCTAGTCGATTAAGCGGAGGCTCCTACAATGAGCAGTTCTTC. As protein: CSASRLSGGSYNEQFF. V usage is TRBV20-1 and J usage is TRBJ2-1; D might be TRBD2 (5 bases). Trimming removed 3 bases at V and 0 bases at J, with 15 bases between. CDR1 and CDR2 (germline): DFQATT, SNEGSKA (reference sequence). The CDR3 consists of 16 residues.

The CDR3 region has the DNA TGTGCCAGCAGCCAAACTAGCGGGAGAAGCGAGCAGTACTTC. It encodes CASSQTSGRSEQYF. This chain links TRBV3-1 (or the pseudogene TRBV3-2) with TRBJ2-7, with 11 bases lining up with TRBD2. J lost 6 bases, V lost 2 bases, and 3 bases had no gene match. Germline assignment: CDR1 LGHDT and CDR2 YNNKEL (reference sequence). CDR3 length: 14 residues.

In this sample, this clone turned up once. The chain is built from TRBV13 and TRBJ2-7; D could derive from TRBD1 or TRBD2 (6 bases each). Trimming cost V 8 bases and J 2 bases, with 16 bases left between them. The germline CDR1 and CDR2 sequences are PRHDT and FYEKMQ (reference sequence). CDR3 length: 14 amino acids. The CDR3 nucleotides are TGTGCCAGCTGTCTCGGAGGGGGAACCTACGAGCAGTACTTC. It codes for CASCLGGGTYEQYF.

Here the CDR3 reads CAWRQDRGYGTEAFF. Written as DNA, the CDR3 is TGTGCCTGGAGACAAGACAGGGGTTACGGCACTGAAGCTTTCTTT. The V call is TRBV30, the J call TRBJ1-1; 8 nucleotides agree with TRBD1. The CDR3 sequence is 15 residues long. The germline V gene encodes CDR1 GTSNPN and CDR2 SVGIG (reference sequence). The trim removed 3 bases at V and 4 bases at J, leaving 10 bases unmatched. The full variable domain, in which reference TRBV30 and TRBJ1-1 provide the parts outside the CDR3, is SQTIHQWPATLVQPVGSPLSLECTVEGTSNPNLYWYRQAAGRGLQLLFYSVGIGQISSEVPQNLSASRPQDRQFILSSKKLLLSDSGFYLCAWRQDRGYGTEAFFGQGTRLTVV.

As DNA, the CDR3 is TGTGCCAGCAGTGATCAAACTCCATACAATGAGCAGTTCTTC. Translated: CASSDQTPYNEQFF. V and J are TRBV2 and TRBJ2-1; D remains unclear. The CDR3 length is 14 residues. The germline V gene encodes CDR1 SNHLY and CDR2 FYNNEI. Trimming cost V 3 bases and J 4 bases, with 10 bases left between them. Drawing the rest from reference TRBV2 and TRBJ2-1, the complete variable domain is EPEVTQTPSHQVTQMGQEVILRCVPISNHLYFYWYRQILGQKVEFLVSFYNNEISEKSEIFDDQFSVERPDGSNFTLKIRSTKLEDSAMYFCASSDQTPYNEQFFGPGTRLTVL.

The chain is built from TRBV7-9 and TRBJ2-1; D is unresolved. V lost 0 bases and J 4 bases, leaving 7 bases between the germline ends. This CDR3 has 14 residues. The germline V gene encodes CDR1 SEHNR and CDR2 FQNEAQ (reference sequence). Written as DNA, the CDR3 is TGTGCCAGCAGCTTAGCGGGCCCTTACAATGAGCAGTTCTTC. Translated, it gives CASSLAGPYNEQFF.

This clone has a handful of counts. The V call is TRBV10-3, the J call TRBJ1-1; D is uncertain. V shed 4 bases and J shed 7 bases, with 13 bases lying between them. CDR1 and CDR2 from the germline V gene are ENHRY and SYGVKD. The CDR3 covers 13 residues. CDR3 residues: CAISASGLYEAFF. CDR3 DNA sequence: TGTGCCATCAGTGCGAGTGGACTTTATGAAGCTTTCTTT.

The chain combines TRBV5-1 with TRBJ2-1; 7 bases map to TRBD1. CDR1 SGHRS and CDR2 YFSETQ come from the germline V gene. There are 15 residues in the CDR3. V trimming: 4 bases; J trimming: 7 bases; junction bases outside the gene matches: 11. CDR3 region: CASSPWAGGQNEQFF. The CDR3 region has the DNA TGCGCCAGCAGCCCGTGGGCAGGGGGTCAAAATGAGCAGTTCTTC.

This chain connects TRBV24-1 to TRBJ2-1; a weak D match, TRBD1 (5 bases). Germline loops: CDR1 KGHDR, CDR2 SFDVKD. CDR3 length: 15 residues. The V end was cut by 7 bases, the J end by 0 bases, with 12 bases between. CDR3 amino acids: CATRSGTGSYNEQFF. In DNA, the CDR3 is TGTGCCACCAGATCAGGCACAGGCTCCTACAATGAGCAGTTCTTC.